One sample yielded the 31 T cell receptor beta chains listed below, sequenced in a study of T-cell memory formation after mild COVID-19. MiXCR, applied by TCRdb to the 5' RACE reads, yields one record per CDR3 protein. The sample lists 95,000 to 120,000 distinct CDR3 sequences, 22% occurring once. The specimen sequenced was PBMCs or a T cell subset sorted from them (not recorded which). The receptors derive from a man between 18 and 35 years old who had mild COVID-19 (a few samples of this study predate the infection). Cell type and time point are not known.

This clonotype turned up a few times. The J gene is TRBJ1-2, the V gene TRBV6-4, with D possibly matching TRBD1 (5 bases). Per germline, CDR1 MRHNA and CDR2 SNTAGT. V lost 6 bases to trimming and J lost 3 bases, with 20 bases between them. CDR3 length: 16 residues. CDR3 nucleotide sequence: TGTGCCAGCAGCCCCCGGGGGGGTACGTCTTACTATGGCTACACCTTC. Its translation is CASSPRGGTSYYGYTF.

V and J are TRBV4-1 and TRBJ1-1; D may be TRBD1 (5 bases). Germline CDR1 and CDR2: MGHRA and YSYEKL. This CDR3 comprises 16 residues. The V end was cut by 0 bases, the J end by 0 bases, with 11 bases between. This CDR3 is CASSQDLGALNTEAFF. CDR3 bases: TGCGCCAGCAGCCAAGATCTTGGGGCTCTGAACACTGAAGCTTTCTTT.

The chain employs TRBV7-9 and TRBJ2-7, with a tentative D call TRBD1 (6 bases). V was trimmed by 1 base and J by 6 bases, leaving 7 bases between them. There are 12 residues in the CDR3. Per germline, CDR1 SEHNR and CDR2 FQNEAQ (reference sequence). CDR3 amino acids: CASSLGGREQYV. In DNA, the CDR3 is TGTGCCAGCAGCTTAGGGGGGCGCGAGCAGTACGTC.

V usage is TRBV27 and J usage is TRBJ1-5; D gene uncertain. CDR3 length equals 15 residues. V lost 3 bases and J lost 0, with 9 bases in between. Germline assignment: CDR1 MNHEY and CDR2 SMNVEV (reference sequence). This CDR3 reads CASSFRGTSNQPQHF. The CDR3 nucleotides read TGTGCCAGCAGTTTCCGGGGAACTAGCAATCAGCCCCAGCATTTT.

This sequence joins TRBV6-2 or TRBV6-3 and TRBJ2-1; TRBD2 is a possible D gene (5 bases). The V end was cut by 2 bases, the J end by 15 bases, with 20 bases between. The CDR3 loop spans 14 amino acids. Germline V lookup: CDR1 MNHEY, CDR2 SVGEGT. The CDR3 bases are TGTGCCAGCAGTTACCCCCTTCAACTTGATCGGGGGTTCTTC. This encodes CASSYPLQLDRGFF.

This clonotype was detected many times. The chain uses TRBV6-2 or TRBV6-3 and TRBJ2-3, with 7 bases matching TRBD2. The CDR3 runs to 17 residues. CDR1 and CDR2 (germline): MNHEY, SVGEGT. V lost 4 bases to trimming and J lost 0 bases; unmatched junction nucleotides: 10. For the CDR3, the DNA is TGTGCCAGCAGTTCTAAGGAGGCGGGGGAGAGCACAGATACGCAGTATTTT. Translated: CASSSKEAGESTDTQYF.

There are a few counts of this clonotype. The chain links TRBV4-2 to TRBJ2-2, with TRBD1 matching 7 bases. The length of the CDR3 is 15 residues. With 3 bases clipped from V and 1 base from J, the junction kept 2 bases outside the gene matches. The germline V gene encodes CDR1 LGHNA and CDR2 YNFKEQ. The CDR3 DNA reads as TGTGCCAGCAGCCACGGACAGGAGAACACCGGGGAGCTGTTTTTT. This gives the protein CASSHGQENTGELFF.

This clonotype came up a few times. V gene TRBV12-3 or TRBV12-4 combines with J gene TRBJ1-1; D gene uncertain. CDR3 length: 15 amino acids. V lost 5 bases to trimming and J lost 1 base, with 14 bases between them. The DNA for the CDR3 is TGTGCCAGCAGTCGGGTGATGAGGGAGAACACTGAAGCTTTCTTT. As protein: CASSRVMRENTEAFF.

This clonotype was counted only a few times. The V and J genes are TRBV5-1 and TRBJ2-4, with unresolved D. The V end lost 4 bases, the J end lost 1 base, and 12 bases lay between the germline ends. The CDR3 totals 15 residues. Looked up from germline, CDR1 is SGHRS and CDR2 is YFSETQ. CDR3 amino acids: CASSQTAGAKNIQYF. In nucleotides, the CDR3 is TGCGCCAGCAGCCAGACGGCTGGGGCCAAAAACATTCAGTACTTC.

This clonotype was picked up a small number of times. The rearrangement links TRBV7-3 to TRBJ1-1; D gene uncertain. Germline CDR1 SGHTA, CDR2 FQGTGA. The V end was cut by 1 base, the J end by 0 bases, with 9 bases between. The CDR3 totals 15 residues. The CDR3 bases are TGTGCCAGCAGCTTAAGCCCCCTCGTGAACACTGAAGCTTTCTTT. Translating gives CASSLSPLVNTEAFF.

The chain joins TRBV29-1 to TRBJ2-7; the D is unclear. CDR1 and CDR2 from the germline V gene are SQVTM and ANQGSEA. V was shortened by 4 bases and J by 0 bases, with 7 bases between the two germline ends. The CDR3 has 12 amino acids. DNA of the CDR3: TGCAGCGTTGGTGCGAACTCCTACGAGCAGTACTTC. Its protein product is CSVGANSYEQYF.

The V call is TRBV25-1, the J call TRBJ1-6, with a weak D call TRBD1 (5 bases). The CDR3 covers 13 residues. Germline V lookup: CDR1 MGHDK, CDR2 SYGVNS. The V end was cut by 5 bases, the J end by 10 bases, with 12 bases between. For the CDR3, the DNA is TGTGCCAGCAGTCGCCTTGGGGGATCACCCCTCCACTTT. The encoded protein is CASSRLGGSPLHF.

This clonotype came up a few times. The V gene is TRBV4-2, the J gene TRBJ1-6, with a weak D call TRBD1 (6 bases). The CDR3 contains 19 residues. Germline V lookup: CDR1 LGHNA, CDR2 YNFKEQ. Trimming removed 6 bases at V and 0 bases at J, with 21 bases between. The CDR3 is CASSLFRDTTSSYNSPLHF. The DNA of the CDR3 is TGTGCCAGCAGTCTCTTCCGGGACACCACGAGCTCCTATAATTCACCCCTCCACTTT.

This chain uses TRBV6-6 with TRBJ2-4; possible D gene TRBD2, 5 bases. V lost 0 bases and J 0 bases, leaving 9 bases between the germline ends. The CDR3 runs 16 residues. From germline, CDR1 is MNHNY and CDR2 SVGAGI (reference sequence). The CDR3 DNA follows: TGTGCCAGCAGTTACTCGAGGGAACTAGCCAAAAACATTCAGTACTTC. Its protein product is CASSYSRELAKNIQYF.

The J gene is TRBJ2-7, the V gene TRBV6-2 or TRBV6-3; TRBD2 matches 12 bases. Per the germline V gene, CDR1 is MNHEY and CDR2 is SVGEGT. The junction had 0 bases not matched to a gene; V was cut back by 6 bases and J by 0 bases. The CDR3 has 14 amino acids. CDR3 residues: CASRGLAGSYEQYV. The CDR3 DNA sequence: TGTGCCAGCAGGGGACTAGCGGGCTCCTACGAGCAGTACGTC.

Comments on this clonotype: The junction shows a germline mismatch at one end, possibly a read error. The rearrangement links TRBV4-1 to TRBJ1-1, with D maybe TRBD1 (5 bases). CDR1 and CDR2 from the germline V gene are MGHRA and YSYEKL. CDR3 length: 11 amino acids. The CDR3 region is CASSQDQGPIF. The DNA for the CDR3 is TGCGCCAGCAGCCAAGATCAGGGACCCATATTT.

The genes are TRBV18 and TRBJ2-5; D may be TRBD1 or TRBD2 (5 bases each). Germline V gives CDR1 KGHSH, CDR2 LQKENI. V lost 4 bases to trimming and J lost 2 bases, with 26 bases between them. This CDR3 has 19 amino acids. This CDR3 is CASSRGAQIYTPLQETQYF. The CDR3 bases are TGTGCCAGCTCACGAGGGGCCCAAATCTATACTCCTCTACAAGAGACCCAGTACTTC.

This clonotype was counted between two and nine times. The V gene is TRBV6-2 or TRBV6-3, the J gene TRBJ1-2; no clear D. The V and J ends lost 0 bases and 7 bases respectively, with 9 bases between them. CDR1 and CDR2 (germline): MNHEY, SVGEGT. The CDR3 has 13 amino acids. The CDR3: CASSYSVYSGYTF. The CDR3 DNA sequence: TGTGCCAGCAGTTACTCGGTCTACTCTGGCTACACCTTC.

The chain joins TRBV29-1 to TRBJ1-1, with D uncertain. The CDR3 has 10 amino acids. CDR1 SQVTM and CDR2 ANQGSEA come from the germline V gene. Trimming pared 6 bases from V and 8 bases from J, leaving 10 bases between. CDR3 protein: CSVAGLEAFF. The CDR3 coding sequence is TGCAGCGTCGCCGGGCTCGAAGCTTTCTTT.

This clonotype was detected only once. This sequence joins TRBV20-1 and TRBJ2-5, with TRBD1 matching 8 bases. The J segment lost 4 bases and the V segment lost 7 bases, leaving 8 bases of the junction unmatched. The CDR3 runs 13 residues. The germline V gene has CDR1 DFQATT and CDR2 SNEGSKA (reference sequence). CDR3 coding DNA: TGCAGTGGAGTGAGGGGGACAGGAGAGACCCAGTACTTC. This sequence encodes CSGVRGTGETQYF.

This clonotype was counted only a few times. The chain links TRBV29-1 to TRBJ2-6; D unclear. The V gene lost 0 bases and the J gene lost 1 base, with 13 bases spanning the gap. Germline V gene lookup returns CDR1 SQVTM and CDR2 ANQGSEA. This CDR3 contains 17 residues. This CDR3 reads CSVEDLGSPSGANVLTF. The CDR3 nucleotides are TGCAGCGTTGAAGATCTAGGGTCCCCGTCTGGGGCCAACGTCCTGACTTTC.

The chain combines TRBV3-1 with TRBJ1-1, with D unresolved. Germline V CDR1 and CDR2: LGHDT, YNNKEL (reference sequence). The CDR3 consists of 15 residues. Trimming took 1 base from V and 0 from J, leaving 9 bases between them. CDR3 DNA: TGTGCCAGCAGCCAAGTCCGGTTAATGAACACTGAAGCTTTCTTT. It encodes CASSQVRLMNTEAFF.

This clonotype was seen more than once but under ten times. CDR3 region: CASSYSTGGPRDTQYF. As DNA, the CDR3 is TGTGCCAGCAGTTACTCGACCGGGGGACCCAGAGATACGCAGTATTTT. The chain carries TRBV6-2 or TRBV6-3 and TRBJ2-3; possibly TRBD2 for D (6 bases). CDR1 is MNHEY and CDR2 is SVGEGT in the germline V gene. This CDR3 contains 16 residues. The V and J ends lost 0 bases and 5 bases respectively, with 15 bases between them.

V and J are TRBV4-1 and TRBJ2-1; 9 bases are a match to TRBD2. The CDR3 has 15 amino acids. V dropped 2 bases and J dropped 4; count of bases not matched to a gene: 3. Germline-derived CDR1 and CDR2 are MGHRA and YSYEKL. The CDR3 reads CASSQSSGAYNEQFF. CDR3 sequence (DNA): TGCGCCAGCAGCCAATCTAGCGGGGCTTACAATGAGCAGTTCTTC.

This clonotype occurred a few times. The V and J genes are TRBV5-1 and TRBJ1-2, with D maybe TRBD1 (6 bases). V lost 3 bases to trimming and J lost 4 bases, with 13 bases between them. The CDR3 length is 14 residues. Germline CDR1 SGHRS, CDR2 YFSETQ. For the CDR3, the DNA is TGCGCCAGCAGCTCCCGGGACACCTTCTATGGCTACACCTTC. Amino acids: CASSSRDTFYGYTF.

This clonotype was observed a handful of times. V usage is TRBV7-9 and J usage is TRBJ2-2; 8 bases match TRBD2. The ends lost 5 bases at V and 3 bases at J; junction bases unmatched: 11. Germline CDR1 reads SEHNR; CDR2 reads FQNEAQ (reference sequence). This CDR3 spans 17 amino acids. The CDR3 DNA is TGTGCCAGCAGCCGAAATCCCGGGACTAGTCACACCGGGGAGCTGTTTTTT. Its translation is CASSRNPGTSHTGELFF. The whole variable domain, remainder taken from reference TRBV7-9 and TRBJ2-2, is DTGVSQNPRHKITKRGQNVTFRCDPISEHNRLYWYRQTLGQGPEFLTYFQNEAQLEKSRLLSDRFSAERPKGSFSTLEIQRTEQGDSAMYLCASSRNPGTSHTGELFFGEGSRLTVL.

This clonotype has only a few counts. This rearrangement joins TRBV4-2 to TRBJ2-5; TRBD2 aligns across 10 bases. The ends lost 1 base at V and 5 bases at J; junction bases unmatched: 7. This CDR3 has 16 residues. Germline V gene data show CDR1 as LGHNA and CDR2 as YNFKEQ. CDR3 nucleotide sequence: TGTGCCAGCAGCCAAGTAGAGCGGGGGGGCTGGGAGACCCAGTACTTC. The encoded protein is CASSQVERGGWETQYF.

The sample holds a few counts of this clonotype. V usage is TRBV6-2 or TRBV6-3 and J usage is TRBJ1-1; D gene unclear. The CDR3 extends over 13 amino acids. Trimming took off 8 bases at V and 0 bases at J, with 10 bases between the two ends. Germline CDR1 and CDR2: MNHEY and SVGEGT. The CDR3 sequence is CASCSDMNTEAFF. The CDR3 DNA is TGTGCCAGCTGCTCAGACATGAACACTGAAGCTTTCTTT.

The V call is TRBV14, the J call TRBJ1-2, with D possibly TRBD1 on 5 matching bases. The CDR3 is made up of 14 amino acids. Germline-derived CDR1 and CDR2 are SGHDN and FVKESK. Trimming pared 1 base from V and 4 bases from J, leaving 10 bases between. CDR3 DNA sequence: TGTGCCAGCAGCCAAGTGGCCGGGGGCTATGGCTACACCTTC. It yields the protein CASSQVAGGYGYTF.

This chain links TRBV20-1 with TRBJ2-7; TRBD1 is a possible D gene (6 bases). V lost 0 bases and J 4 bases, leaving 13 bases between the germline ends. This CDR3 region has 14 residues. Per germline, CDR1 DFQATT and CDR2 SNEGSKA (reference sequence). The CDR3 is CSARDTGQKYEQYF. Here the CDR3 DNA reads TGCAGTGCTAGAGATACAGGACAGAAGTACGAGCAGTACTTC.

The chain couples TRBV12-3 or TRBV12-4 to TRBJ2-7; TRBD1 agrees at 8 bases. V shed 5 bases and J 2 bases; nucleotides not matched to a gene: 5. The CDR3 spans 14 residues. The CDR3 DNA reads as TGTGCCAGCAGTCCGGACAGGGCGGCCTACGAGCAGTACTTC. It translates to CASSPDRAAYEQYF.